This T cell receptor beta chain is from a study of shared clonotypes between healthy human individuals. Overall study results and limits: Only blood was sampled; tissue repertoires likely differ. Between a few donors, naive CD4 clonotypes were shared at a level of about 5%.

The genomic DNA of each subset was split evenly across several immunoSEQ plates. Approximately 200 ng DNA, tens of thousands of T cell genomes, went into each sorted-subset replicate PCR. Clones were read by immunoSEQ multiplex PCR, and TCRdb kept only the in-frame ones, dropping some. Here the sample spans millions of clones, less than 95% being singletons. As to this clone: Its target is not known.

It was CD45RO-negative cells, positively selected for CCR7, that made up naive CD8 cells, with terminally differentiated effector memory CD45RA+ cells excluded. This CDR3 has 16 residues. Germline values: CDR1 SGDLS, CDR2 YYNGEE. Deletions cut 0 bases from V and 3 bases from J, with 13 bases between. The chain uses TRBV9 and TRBJ2-1; tentatively, D is TRBD2 (5 bases). The receptor's source is a man between 18 and 29 years old in good health. The sequencing sample was made of naive CD8+ T cells sorted from blood. CDR3 DNA: TGTGCCAGCAGCGTAGAAGGAGCGGTTAACTACAATGAGCAGTTCTTC. It encodes CASSVEGAVNYNEQFF.